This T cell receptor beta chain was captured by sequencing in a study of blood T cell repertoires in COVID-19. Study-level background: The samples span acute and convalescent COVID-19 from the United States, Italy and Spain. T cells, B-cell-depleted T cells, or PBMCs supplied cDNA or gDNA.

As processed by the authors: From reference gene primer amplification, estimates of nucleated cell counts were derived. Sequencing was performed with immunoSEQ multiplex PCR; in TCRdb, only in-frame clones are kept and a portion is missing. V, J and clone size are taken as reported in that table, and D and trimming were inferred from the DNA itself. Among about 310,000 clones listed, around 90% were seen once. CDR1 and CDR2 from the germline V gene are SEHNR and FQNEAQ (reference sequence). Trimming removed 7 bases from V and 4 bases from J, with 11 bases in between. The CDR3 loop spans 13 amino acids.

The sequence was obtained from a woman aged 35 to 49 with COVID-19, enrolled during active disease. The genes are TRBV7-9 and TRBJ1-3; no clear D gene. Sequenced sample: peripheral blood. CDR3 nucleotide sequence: TGTGCCAGCACCGACCGGGAAGGAAACACCATATATTTT. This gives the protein CASTDREGNTIYF. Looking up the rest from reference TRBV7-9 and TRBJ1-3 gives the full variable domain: DTGVSQNPRHKITKRGQNVTFRCDPISEHNRLYWYRQTLGQGPEFLTYFQNEAQLEKSRLLSDRFSAERPKGSFSTLEIQRTEQGDSAMYLCASTDREGNTIYFGEGSWLTVV.